Presented here are 15 T cell receptor beta chains from one specimen sequenced in a study of graft-versus-host responses after intestinal transplantation. The protocol was immunoSEQ multiplex PCR, while the TCRdb copy is restricted to in-frame clones and leaves out a portion. Of fewer than 45,000 clones in the sample, about 91% were seen once. Sample: PBMCs, taken 524 days after transplant. These TCRs come from a human patient who received an intestinal transplant, so some T cells may come from the graft donor.

The J gene is TRBJ1-1, the V gene TRBV18; D is unclear. CDR3 size: 14 residues. V was clipped by 3 bases and J by 0 bases, with 8 bases between them. Per germline, CDR1 KGHSH and CDR2 LQKENI. CDR3 residues: CASSPGGMNTEAFF. CDR3 sequence (DNA): TGTGCCAGCTCACCCGGTGGAATGAACACTGAAGCTTTCTTT.

This clone was detected once. The V gene is TRBV18, the J gene TRBJ2-3; possible D gene TRBD2, 6 bases. The CDR3 has 15 amino acids. Germline V gene lookup returns CDR1 KGHSH and CDR2 LQKENI. The V and J ends lost 0 bases and 3 bases respectively, with 10 bases between them. The CDR3: CASSPPALATDTQYF. The CDR3 DNA reads as TGTGCCAGCTCACCACCGGCACTAGCAACAGATACGCAGTATTTT.

The V and J genes are TRBV7-2 and TRBJ1-2; 7 nucleotides agree with TRBD1. Germline V gives CDR1 SGHTA, CDR2 FQGNSA. J gave up 3 bases and V 2 bases, and 3 bases lay outside the gene matches. The CDR3 consists of 14 residues. In DNA form, the CDR3 reads TGTGCCAGCAGCTTATCACAGGGGTACTATGGCTACACCTTC. Residues: CASSLSQGYYGYTF.

The rearrangement uses TRBV7-9 and TRBJ2-1; D is possibly TRBD2 (6 bases). This CDR3 has 15 amino acids. CDR1 is SEHNR and CDR2 is FQNEAQ in the germline V gene (reference sequence). The germline V and J ends were trimmed by 5 bases and 3 bases, with 14 bases remaining between them. In nucleotides, the CDR3 is TGTGCCAGCAGCCCTCCGGAGGGCAACTACAATGAGCAGTTCTTC. Translating gives CASSPPEGNYNEQFF. The full variable domain, its missing parts supplied by reference TRBV7-9 and TRBJ2-1, is DTGVSQNPRHKITKRGQNVTFRCDPISEHNRLYWYRQTLGQGPEFLTYFQNEAQLEKSRLLSDRFSAERPKGSFSTLEIQRTEQGDSAMYLCASSPPEGNYNEQFFGPGTRLTVL.

The chain links TRBV19 to TRBJ1-5, with no clear D. V lost 6 bases and J 0 bases, leaving 15 bases between the germline ends. Germline CDR1 is LNHDA and CDR2 is SQIVND (reference sequence). CDR3 length: 16 residues. Here the CDR3 DNA reads TGTGCCAGTAGGCAGTTCCAGCTGGGTAGCAATCAGCCCCAGCATTTT. Translation gives CASRQFQLGSNQPQHF.

The rearrangement links TRBV6-6 to TRBJ2-7; 10 positions match TRBD2. CDR3 length: 13 residues. Germline V gives CDR1 MNHNY, CDR2 SVGAGI (reference sequence). Trimming removed 5 bases from V and 4 bases from J; junction bases left unmatched: 2. This chain's CDR3 is CASSGGLAYEQYF. In DNA, the CDR3 is TGTGCCAGCAGTGGGGGACTAGCGTACGAGCAGTACTTC.

This chain uses TRBV5-6 with TRBJ2-1; D perhaps matches TRBD2 (6 bases). With 4 bases removed from V and 8 bases from J, the gap between germline ends came to 25 bases. The V gene's germline CDR1 is SGHDT and CDR2 YYEEEE. The CDR3 covers 17 residues. The CDR3 is CASSRDVGAGIFDEQFF. The CDR3, as DNA: TGTGCCAGCAGCCGAGACGTAGGGGCGGGAATTTTCGATGAGCAGTTCTTC.

The chain's CDR3 is CASRPRDRGFPLHF. The CDR3 nucleotides read TGTGCCAGCAGACCCCGGGACAGGGGATTTCCCCTCCACTTT. The genes are TRBV27 and TRBJ1-6, with TRBD1 identical over 10 bases. Germline lookup yields CDR1 MNHEY and CDR2 SMNVEV (reference sequence). The CDR3 is 14 residues long. Trimming took 6 bases from V and 13 from J; bases not matched to a gene: 9.

This clone was seen only once. The chain carries TRBV7-7 and TRBJ2-3; 16 positions agree with TRBD2. This CDR3 comprises 16 residues. V dropped 4 bases and J dropped 5; count of bases not matched to a gene: 3. Germline lookup yields CDR1 SSHAT and CDR2 FNYEAQ (reference sequence). CDR3 region: CASSSGLAGGRDTQYF. In DNA, the CDR3 is TGTGCCAGCAGCTCGGGACTAGCGGGAGGGAGAGATACGCAGTATTTT. The entire variable domain, with the rest obtained from reference TRBV7-7 and TRBJ2-3, is as follows: GAGVSQSPRYKVTKRGQDVTLRCDPISSHATLYWYQQALGQGPEFLTYFNYEAQPDKSGLPSDRFSAERPEGSISTLTIQRTEQRDSAMYRCASSSGLAGGRDTQYFGPGTRLTVL.

This chain joins TRBV7-8 and TRBJ1-4; a possible D gene is TRBD1 (5 bases). Trimming removed 5 bases at V and 2 bases at J, with 12 bases between. CDR3 size: 15 residues. The germline V gene has CDR1 SGHVS and CDR2 FQNEAQ. The CDR3 loop is CASSENGGTNEKLFF. For the CDR3, the DNA is TGTGCCAGCAGCGAAAACGGGGGTACTAATGAAAAACTGTTTTTT. Supplemented by reference TRBV7-8 and TRBJ1-4, the full variable domain reads GAGVSQSPRYKVAKRGQDVALRCDPISGHVSLFWYQQALGQGPEFLTYFQNEAQLDKSGLPSDRFFAERPEGSVSTLKIQRTQQEDSAVYLCASSENGGTNEKLFFGSGTQLSVL.

J is TRBJ2-7 and V is TRBV9; D is undetermined. Germline CDR1 is SGDLS and CDR2 is YYNGEE. The CDR3 consists of 15 residues. Trimming pared 0 bases from V and 2 bases from J, leaving 12 bases between. The chain's CDR3 is CASSVEGSTTYEQYF. DNA for the CDR3: TGTGCCAGCAGCGTAGAAGGGTCAACCACCTACGAGCAGTACTTC.

The CDR3 protein is CAISESGGNQPQHF. Written as DNA, the CDR3 is TGTGCCATCAGTGAGTCGGGGGGCAATCAGCCCCAGCATTTT. This chain joins TRBV10-3 and TRBJ1-5, with D possibly TRBD1 on 5 matching bases. This CDR3 has 14 residues. Germline V gives CDR1 ENHRY, CDR2 SYGVKD. The ends were cut back, 0 bases at V and 2 bases at J, with 5 bases in the middle.

This chain links TRBV15 with TRBJ2-7; no clear D gene. The CDR3 extends over 15 amino acids. Trimming left V 0 bases short and J 2 bases short, with 11 bases between. Germline V gene lookup returns CDR1 LNHNV and CDR2 YYDKDF (reference sequence). The CDR3 nucleotides are TGTGCCACCAGCAGAGAGGGGTCTGGGGCCTACGAGCAGTACTTC. Translation: CATSREGSGAYEQYF. Looking up the rest from reference TRBV15 and TRBJ2-7 gives the full variable domain: DAMVIQNPRYQVTQFGKPVTLSCSQTLNHNVMYWYQQKSSQAPKLLFHYYDKDFNNEADTPDNFQSRRPNTSFCFLDIRSPGLGDTAMYLCATSREGSGAYEQYFGPGTRLTVT.

V is TRBV2 and J is TRBJ1-2, with 10 bases matching TRBD1. V was pared by 5 bases and J by 10 bases, with 10 bases of the junction left unmatched. Per the germline V gene, CDR1 is SNHLY and CDR2 is FYNNEI. This CDR3 region has 14 residues. For the CDR3, the DNA is TGTGCCAGCAGTCCCCGACAGGGGGCCGCCATCTACACCTTC. It is translated as CASSPRQGAAIYTF.

This clone was seen only once. The chain has TRBV6-5 and TRBJ1-5; D is uncertain. The CDR3 has 14 amino acids. V was shortened by 0 bases and J by 6 bases, with 9 bases between the two germline ends. Per the germline V gene, CDR1 is MNHEY and CDR2 is SVGAGI. The CDR3 sequence: CASSYSGVGQPQHF. The CDR3 nucleotides read TGTGCCAGCAGTTACTCTGGGGTGGGTCAGCCCCAGCATTTT.